This TCR beta chain stems from a study of T cell responses to AZD1222 COVID-19 vaccine. Sequencing was performed with immunoSEQ multiplex PCR; in TCRdb, only in-frame clones are kept and a portion is missing. This table holds about 18,000 clones, roughly nine tenths found once. The ends were cut back, 5 bases at V and 4 bases at J, with 14 bases in the middle. CDR1 is SGHVS, CDR2 FQNEAQ, per germline. The CDR3 sequence is 14 residues long. Comments on this clone: Its specificity is not known.

Study findings and constraints: Nearly half of unique spike-specific TCRs reportedly avoided B.1.351 and B.1.1.7 mutated regions. Spike-specific TCR depth and breadth grew after two AZD1222 doses. Across spike, vaccine-associated CD4 TCRs were found, dominant at 160-218 and 743-854. Among AZD1222 vaccinees, only 6 or 7 were seropositive at baseline.

The sample in question was peripheral blood, obtained 28 days after the second AZD1222 dose. The receptor comes from an adult who received the AZD1222 COVID-19 vaccine. This chain connects TRBV7-8 to TRBJ1-2; TRBD1 is a possible D gene (6 bases). CDR3 residues: CASSGRDTTYGYTF. The CDR3 nucleotides read TGTGCCAGCAGCGGCCGGGACACTACCTATGGCTACACCTTC. The entire variable domain, with the rest obtained from reference TRBV7-8 and TRBJ1-2, is as follows: GAGVSQSPRYKVAKRGQDVALRCDPISGHVSLFWYQQALGQGPEFLTYFQNEAQLDKSGLPSDRFFAERPEGSVSTLKIQRTQQEDSAVYLCASSGRDTTYGYTFGSGTRLTVV.